The 5 T cell receptor beta chains listed next were all sequenced from one sample in a study of shared clonotypes between healthy human individuals. Profiled with immunoSEQ multiplex PCR; TCRdb holds only in-frame clones, not every one. The sample holds just over 95,000 clones, 65% to 70% seen once. The material sequenced was memory CD8+ T cells sorted from blood. Stated subset: CD45RO+ cells pooled with CCR7-negative TemRA cells. Receptors were obtained from a man between 25 and 39 years old in good health.

The V call is TRBV29-1, the J call TRBJ1-1; no clear D gene. V was shortened by 6 bases and J by 7 bases, with 12 bases between the two germline ends. The CDR3 contains 11 residues. Germline CDR1 is SQVTM and CDR2 is ANQGSEA. CDR3 nucleotide sequence: TGCAGCGTCGGAACAGAGTATGAAGCTTTCTTT. This codes for CSVGTEYEAFF.

This rearrangement joins TRBV5-1 to TRBJ1-1, with D hard to call. Germline CDR1 reads SGHRS; CDR2 reads YFSETQ. Trimming removed 0 bases from V and 0 bases from J, with 6 bases in between. This CDR3 is built from 14 residues. The CDR3 protein is CASSLASMNTEAFF. The CDR3 DNA follows: TGCGCCAGCAGCTTGGCTTCGATGAACACTGAAGCTTTCTTT.

This clone was counted between two and nine times. This rearrangement joins TRBV18 to TRBJ2-3, with no clear D. V lost 3 bases, J lost 2 bases, and 9 bases lay in between. The CDR3 is 14 residues long. Germline V gives CDR1 KGHSH, CDR2 LQKENI. Here the CDR3 DNA reads TGTGCCAGCTCACCTCGGCCAGACACAGATACGCAGTATTTT. It encodes CASSPRPDTDTQYF.

The chain combines TRBV7-2 with TRBJ2-7, with 12 nucleotides matching TRBD2. The CDR3 is made up of 17 amino acids. In germline, CDR1 is SGHTA, CDR2 FQGNSA. V lost 5 bases to trimming and J lost 12 bases; unmatched junction nucleotides: 20. The CDR3 reads CASSTSGLAGGPRWLYF. Here the CDR3 DNA reads TGTGCCAGCAGCACTAGTGGGCTAGCGGGAGGGCCGAGGTGGCTGTACTTC. The full variable domain, with the rest looked up from reference TRBV7-2 and TRBJ2-7, is GAGVSQSPSNKVTEKGKDVELRCDPISGHTALYWYRQSLGQGLEFLIYFQGNSAPDKSGLPSDRFSAERTGGSVSTLTIQRTQQEDSAVYLCASSTSGLAGGPRWLYFGPGTRLTVT.

The rearrangement links TRBV30 to TRBJ1-5; weak D call: TRBD1 (5 bases). From germline, CDR1 is GTSNPN and CDR2 SVGIG (reference sequence). The CDR3 consists of 15 residues. Trimming shortened V by 3 bases and J by 6 bases, and 18 bases separated the two germline ends. In DNA form, the CDR3 reads TGTGCCTGGAGCGCGCCGGCCCCTGGGACTCAGCCCCAGCATTTT. Amino acids: CAWSAPAPGTQPQHF. The complete variable domain, with remaining parts taken from reference TRBV30 and TRBJ1-5, reads SQTIHQWPATLVQPVGSPLSLECTVEGTSNPNLYWYRQAAGRGLQLLFYSVGIGQISSEVPQNLSASRPQDRQFILSSKKLLLSDSGFYLCAWSAPAPGTQPQHFGDGTRLSIL.